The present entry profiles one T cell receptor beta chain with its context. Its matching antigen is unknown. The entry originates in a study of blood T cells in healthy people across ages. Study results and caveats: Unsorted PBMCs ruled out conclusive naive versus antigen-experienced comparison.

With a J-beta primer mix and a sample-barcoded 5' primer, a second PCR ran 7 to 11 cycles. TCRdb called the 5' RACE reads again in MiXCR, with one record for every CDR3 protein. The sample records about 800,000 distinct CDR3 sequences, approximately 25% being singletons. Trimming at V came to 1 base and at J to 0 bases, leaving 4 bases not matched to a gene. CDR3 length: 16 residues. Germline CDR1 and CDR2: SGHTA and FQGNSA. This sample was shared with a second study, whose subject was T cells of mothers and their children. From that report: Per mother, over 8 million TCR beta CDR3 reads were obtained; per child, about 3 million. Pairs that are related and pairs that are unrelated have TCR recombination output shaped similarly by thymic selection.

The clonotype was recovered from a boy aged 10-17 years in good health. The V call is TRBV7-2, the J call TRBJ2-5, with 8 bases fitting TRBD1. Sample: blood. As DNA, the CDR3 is TGTGCCAGCAGCTTAGGAGGGACAGGATACCAAGAGACCCAGTACTTC. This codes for CASSLGGTGYQETQYF. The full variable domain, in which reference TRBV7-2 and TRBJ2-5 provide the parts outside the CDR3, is GAGVSQSPSNKVTEKGKDVELRCDPISGHTALYWYRQSLGQGLEFLIYFQGNSAPDKSGLPSDRFSAERTGGSVSTLTIQRTQQEDSAVYLCASSLGGTGYQETQYFGPGTRLLVL.